The entry that follows covers one TCR beta chain sequence. The antigen is undetermined. Trimming cost V 2 bases and J 4 bases, with 16 bases left between them. Germline CDR1 reads SGHDT; CDR2 reads YYEEEE. The CDR3 runs 16 residues. The entry originates in a study of T cell repertoires in cytomegalovirus infection. Overall study: In the study, CMV epitopes included recently identified HLA-C-restricted and well-studied HLA-B-restricted ones. Matching HLA type and CMV infection were both indicated by public TCR beta signatures.

TCRdb analysed the reads with MiXCR anew, one entry per CDR3 protein. The table lists roughly 730,000 distinct CDR3 sequences, around 32% of them singletons. General study results and limits: There were carriers of CMV plus the relevant HLA, and cumulative public TCR beta family frequency identified them. HLA-C-restricted CMV-specific TCR beta clonotypes were dominant in the ex vivo response.

The TCR sequence derives from a human donor in good health (CMV status not recorded). Some clones in this sample may be carry-over from other donors' samples. The specimen was cultured PBMCs, collected from culture after CMV antigen stimulation. J is TRBJ2-1 and V is TRBV5-6; D perhaps matches TRBD2 (5 bases). CDR3 amino acids: CASSFGTGFSYNEQFF. The CDR3 DNA reads TGTGCCAGCAGCTTCGGAACGGGATTTAGTTACAATGAGCAGTTCTTC.